These 6 T cell receptor beta chains originate from one sample sequenced in a study of control samples from healthy donors and cancer patients. TCRdb's copy holds only in-frame clones and misses some; the assay was immunoSEQ multiplex PCR. This table has roughly 80,000 clones, around 92% appearing once. What was sequenced was blood. The receptors stem from a man in his fifties in good health.

The chain has TRBV18 and TRBJ2-1, with D possibly being TRBD2 (6 bases). CDR3 size: 17 residues. The germline CDR1 and CDR2 sequences are KGHSH and LQKENI. V was shortened by 3 bases and J by 4 bases, with 19 bases between the two germline ends. CDR3 in DNA: TGTGCCAGCTCACCGCGTACTGGGGGGATCGGATACAATGAGCAGTTCTTC. Protein: CASSPRTGGIGYNEQFF.

V usage is TRBV4-1 and J usage is TRBJ2-1; weak D call: TRBD2 (6 bases). The V end lost 4 bases, the J end lost 7 bases, and 20 bases lay between the germline ends. Germline loops: CDR1 MGHRA, CDR2 YSYEKL. The CDR3 has 16 residues. CDR3 bases: TGCGCCAGCAGCCCAGCCGGGGGTAGGTTGGGAAATGAGCAGTTCTTC. This sequence encodes CASSPAGGRLGNEQFF.

This clone was observed a single time. The chain carries TRBV5-1 and TRBJ2-2; the D call may be TRBD1 or TRBD2 (5 bases each). The CDR3 is 13 amino acids. Deletions cut 4 bases from V and 6 bases from J, with 10 bases between. Germline V gene lookup returns CDR1 SGHRS and CDR2 YFSETQ. In DNA form, the CDR3 reads TGCGCCAGCAGCACCCGGGACCCCGGGGAGCTGTTTTTT. It yields the protein CASSTRDPGELFF.

This chain uses TRBV6-1 with TRBJ1-2; D might be TRBD1 (5 bases). Germline lookup yields CDR1 MNHNS and CDR2 SASEGT. The germline V and J ends were trimmed by 2 bases and 8 bases, with 12 bases remaining between them. This CDR3 is built from 13 residues. The CDR3 sequence is CASSESGGGGYTF. The CDR3 DNA is TGTGCCAGCAGTGAAAGTGGGGGAGGGGGCTACACCTTC.

The chain couples TRBV30 to TRBJ2-3; D may be TRBD1 (6 bases). The CDR3 runs to 12 residues. V lost 4 bases, J lost 5 bases, and 10 bases lay in between. The germline V gene has CDR1 GTSNPN and CDR2 SVGIG (reference sequence). CDR3 protein: CAWTGTRDTQYF. CDR3 coding DNA: TGTGCCTGGACAGGGACACGAGATACGCAGTATTTT.

This clone was picked up a small number of times. The chain carries TRBV5-1 and TRBJ2-1; no clear D. The CDR3 totals 13 residues. V lost 3 bases to trimming and J lost 4 bases, with 8 bases between them. Germline CDR1 is SGHRS and CDR2 is YFSETQ. For the CDR3, the DNA is TGCGCCAGCAGCTCGATCAGGTACAATGAGCAGTTCTTC. Translating it yields CASSSIRYNEQFF.